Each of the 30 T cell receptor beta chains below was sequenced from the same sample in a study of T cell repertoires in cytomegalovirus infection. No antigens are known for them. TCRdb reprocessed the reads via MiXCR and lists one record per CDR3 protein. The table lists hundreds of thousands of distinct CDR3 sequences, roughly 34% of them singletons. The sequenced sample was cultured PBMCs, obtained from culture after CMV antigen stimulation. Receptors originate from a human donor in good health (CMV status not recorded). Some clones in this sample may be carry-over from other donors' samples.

CDR3 sequence: CASSRGRSANTGELFF. DNA for the CDR3: TGTGCCAGCAGCCGCGGTAGGAGTGCGAACACCGGGGAGCTGTTTTTT. The rearrangement joins TRBV7-9 to TRBJ2-2, with no clear D. The germline gives CDR1 SEHNR, CDR2 FQNEAQ (reference sequence). The length of the CDR3 is 16 residues. V lost 5 bases to trimming and J lost 0 bases, with 13 bases between them.

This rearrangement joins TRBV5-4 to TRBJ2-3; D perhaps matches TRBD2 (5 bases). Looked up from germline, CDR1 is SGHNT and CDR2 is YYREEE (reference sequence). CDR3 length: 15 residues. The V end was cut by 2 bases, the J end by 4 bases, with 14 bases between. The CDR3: CASSFSGLGADTQYF. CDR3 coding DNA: TGTGCCAGCAGCTTTTCGGGCCTCGGGGCAGATACGCAGTATTTT. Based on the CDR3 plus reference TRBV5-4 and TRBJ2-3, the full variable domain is ETGVTQSPTHLIKTRGQQVTLRCSSQSGHNTVSWYQQALGQGPQFIFQYYREEENGRGNFPPRFSGLQFPNYSSELNVNALELDDSALYLCASSFSGLGADTQYFGPGTRLTVL.

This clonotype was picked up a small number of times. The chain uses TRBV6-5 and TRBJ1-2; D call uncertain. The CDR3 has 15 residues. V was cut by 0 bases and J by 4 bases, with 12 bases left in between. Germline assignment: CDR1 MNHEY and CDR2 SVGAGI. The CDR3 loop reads CASSYSIWGGYGYTF. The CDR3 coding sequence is TGTGCCAGCAGTTACTCGATTTGGGGAGGCTATGGCTACACCTTC.

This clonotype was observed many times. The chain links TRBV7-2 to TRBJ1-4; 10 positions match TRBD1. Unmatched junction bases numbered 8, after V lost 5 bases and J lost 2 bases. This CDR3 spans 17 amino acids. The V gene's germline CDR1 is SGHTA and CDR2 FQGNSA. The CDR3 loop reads CASSIGTGARTNEKLFF. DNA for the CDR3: TGTGCCAGCAGCATCGGGACAGGGGCAAGGACTAATGAAAAACTGTTTTTT.

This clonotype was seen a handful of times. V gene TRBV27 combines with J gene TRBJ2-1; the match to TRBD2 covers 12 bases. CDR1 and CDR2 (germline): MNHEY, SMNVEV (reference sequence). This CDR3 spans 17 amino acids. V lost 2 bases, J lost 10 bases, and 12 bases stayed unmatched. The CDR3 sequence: CASSLGSLAGGHREQFF. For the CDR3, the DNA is TGTGCCAGCAGTTTAGGGTCACTAGCGGGAGGTCATCGGGAGCAGTTCTTC.

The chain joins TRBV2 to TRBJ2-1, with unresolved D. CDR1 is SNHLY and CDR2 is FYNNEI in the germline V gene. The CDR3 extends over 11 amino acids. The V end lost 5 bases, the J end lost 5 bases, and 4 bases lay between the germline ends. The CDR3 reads CASSHNNEQFF. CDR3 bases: TGTGCCAGCAGTCATAACAATGAGCAGTTCTTC. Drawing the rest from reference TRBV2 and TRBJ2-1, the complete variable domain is EPEVTQTPSHQVTQMGQEVILRCVPISNHLYFYWYRQILGQKVEFLVSFYNNEISEKSEIFDDQFSVERPDGSNFTLKIRSTKLEDSAMYFCASSHNNEQFFGPGTRLTVL.

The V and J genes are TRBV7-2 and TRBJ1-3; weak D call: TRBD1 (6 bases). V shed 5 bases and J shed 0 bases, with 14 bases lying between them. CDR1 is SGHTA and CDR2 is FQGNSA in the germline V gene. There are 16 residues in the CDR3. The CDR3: CASSPGGGYSGNTIYF. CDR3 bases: TGTGCCAGCAGCCCCGGGGGGGGCTACTCTGGAAACACCATATATTTT.

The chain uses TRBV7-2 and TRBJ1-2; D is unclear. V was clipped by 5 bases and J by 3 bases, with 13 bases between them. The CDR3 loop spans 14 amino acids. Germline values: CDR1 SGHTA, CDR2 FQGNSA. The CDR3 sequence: CASSLNPGDYGYTF. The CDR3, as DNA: TGTGCCAGCAGCCTAAACCCCGGCGACTATGGCTACACCTTC.

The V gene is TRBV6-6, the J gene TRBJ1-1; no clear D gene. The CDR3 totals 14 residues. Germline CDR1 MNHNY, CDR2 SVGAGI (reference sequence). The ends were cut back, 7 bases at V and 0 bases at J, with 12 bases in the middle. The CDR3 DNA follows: TGTGCCAGCAAGGGAGACATATTGAACACTGAAGCTTTCTTT. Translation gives CASKGDILNTEAFF.

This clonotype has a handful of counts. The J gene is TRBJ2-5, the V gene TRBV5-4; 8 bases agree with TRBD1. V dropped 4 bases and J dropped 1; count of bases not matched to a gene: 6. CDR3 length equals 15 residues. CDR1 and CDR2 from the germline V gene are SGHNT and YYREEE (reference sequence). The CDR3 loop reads CASSRTGFLQETQYF. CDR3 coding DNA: TGTGCCAGCAGCAGGACAGGGTTTCTCCAAGAGACCCAGTACTTC.

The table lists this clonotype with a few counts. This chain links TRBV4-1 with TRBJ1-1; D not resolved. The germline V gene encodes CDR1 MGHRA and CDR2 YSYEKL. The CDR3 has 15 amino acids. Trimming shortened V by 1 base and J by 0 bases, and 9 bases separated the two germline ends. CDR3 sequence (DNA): TGCGCCAGCAGCCAAGTCCTCTCAGTGAACACTGAAGCTTTCTTT. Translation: CASSQVLSVNTEAFF.

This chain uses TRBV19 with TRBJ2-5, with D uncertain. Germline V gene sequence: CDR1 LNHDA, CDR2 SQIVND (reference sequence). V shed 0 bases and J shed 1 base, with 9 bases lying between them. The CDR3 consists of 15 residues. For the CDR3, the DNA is TGTGCCAGTAGTATAGATGCAAATAGCCAAGAGACCCAGTACTTC. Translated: CASSIDANSQETQYF.

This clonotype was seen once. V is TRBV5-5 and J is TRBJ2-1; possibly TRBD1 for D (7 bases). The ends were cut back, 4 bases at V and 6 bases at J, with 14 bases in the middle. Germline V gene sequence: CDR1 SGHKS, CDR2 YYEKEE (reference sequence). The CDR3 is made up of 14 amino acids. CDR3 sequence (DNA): TGTGCCAGCAGCCCACTTCAGGGGGGCAATGAGCAGTTCTTC. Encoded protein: CASSPLQGGNEQFF.

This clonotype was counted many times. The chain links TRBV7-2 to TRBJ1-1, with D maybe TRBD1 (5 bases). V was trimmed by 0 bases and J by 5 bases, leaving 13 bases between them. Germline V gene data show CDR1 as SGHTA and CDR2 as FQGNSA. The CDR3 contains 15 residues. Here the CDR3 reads CASSLAPGMMTEAFF. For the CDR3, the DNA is TGTGCCAGCAGCTTAGCGCCAGGGATGATGACTGAAGCTTTCTTT.

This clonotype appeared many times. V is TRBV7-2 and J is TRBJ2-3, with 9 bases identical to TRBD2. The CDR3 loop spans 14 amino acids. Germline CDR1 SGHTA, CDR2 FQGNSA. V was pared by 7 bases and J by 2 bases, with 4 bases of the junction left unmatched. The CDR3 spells CASTSGRLTDTQYF. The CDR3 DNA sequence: TGTGCCAGCACAAGCGGGAGGCTCACAGATACGCAGTATTTT.

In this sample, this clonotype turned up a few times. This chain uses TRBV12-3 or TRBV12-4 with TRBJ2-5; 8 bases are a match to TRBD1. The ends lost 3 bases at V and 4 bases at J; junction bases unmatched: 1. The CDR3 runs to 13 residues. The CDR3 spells CASSFRGPETQYF. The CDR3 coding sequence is TGTGCCAGCAGTTTCAGGGGGCCAGAGACCCAGTACTTC.

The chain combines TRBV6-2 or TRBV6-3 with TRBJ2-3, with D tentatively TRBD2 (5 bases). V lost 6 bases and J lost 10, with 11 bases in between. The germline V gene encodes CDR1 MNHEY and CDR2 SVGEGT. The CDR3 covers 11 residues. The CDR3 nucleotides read TGTGCCAGCAGCGACATGGAGGCGCAGTATTTT. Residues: CASSDMEAQYF.

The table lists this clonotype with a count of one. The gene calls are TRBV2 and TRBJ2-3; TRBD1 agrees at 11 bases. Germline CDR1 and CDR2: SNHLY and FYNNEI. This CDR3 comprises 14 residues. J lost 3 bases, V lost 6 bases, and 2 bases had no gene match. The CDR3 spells CASRRDRGTDTQYF. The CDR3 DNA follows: TGTGCCAGCAGGAGGGACAGGGGGACAGATACGCAGTATTTT.

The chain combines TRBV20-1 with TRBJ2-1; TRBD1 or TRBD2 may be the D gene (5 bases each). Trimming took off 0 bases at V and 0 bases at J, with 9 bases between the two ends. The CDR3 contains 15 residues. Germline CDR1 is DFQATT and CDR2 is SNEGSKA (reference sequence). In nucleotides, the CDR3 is TGCAGTGCTAGAGACGGGACCACCTCCTACAATGAGCAGTTCTTC. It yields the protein CSARDGTTSYNEQFF.

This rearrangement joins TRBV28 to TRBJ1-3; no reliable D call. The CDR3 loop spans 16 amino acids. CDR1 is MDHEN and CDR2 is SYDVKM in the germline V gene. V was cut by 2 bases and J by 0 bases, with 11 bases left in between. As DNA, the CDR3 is TGTGCCAGCAGTTTAGATAACAGAAGCTCTGGAAACACCATATATTTT. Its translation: CASSLDNRSSGNTIYF.

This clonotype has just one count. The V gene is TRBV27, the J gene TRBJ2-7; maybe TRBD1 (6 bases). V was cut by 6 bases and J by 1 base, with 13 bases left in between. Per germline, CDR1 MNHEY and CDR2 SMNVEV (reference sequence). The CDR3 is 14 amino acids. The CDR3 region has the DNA TGTGCCAGCAGACGGGACATGAATTCCTACGAGCAGTACTTC. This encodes CASRRDMNSYEQYF.

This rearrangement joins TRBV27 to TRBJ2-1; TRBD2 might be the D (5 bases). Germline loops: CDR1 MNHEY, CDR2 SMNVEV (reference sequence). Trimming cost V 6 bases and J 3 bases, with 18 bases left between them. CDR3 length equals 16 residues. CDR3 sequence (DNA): TGTGCCAGCAGACCCGGGCGGCTAGCAGACTACAATGAGCAGTTCTTC. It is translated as CASRPGRLADYNEQFF.

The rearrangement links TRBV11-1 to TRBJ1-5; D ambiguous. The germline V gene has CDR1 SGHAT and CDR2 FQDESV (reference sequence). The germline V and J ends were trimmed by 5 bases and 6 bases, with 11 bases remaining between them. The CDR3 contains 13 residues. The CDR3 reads CASSPALGQPQHF. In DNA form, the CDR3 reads TGTGCCAGCAGCCCCGCTCTGGGTCAGCCCCAGCATTTT.

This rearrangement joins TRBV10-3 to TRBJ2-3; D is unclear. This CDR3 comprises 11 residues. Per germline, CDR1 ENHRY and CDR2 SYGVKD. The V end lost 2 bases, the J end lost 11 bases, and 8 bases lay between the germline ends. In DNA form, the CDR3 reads TGTGCCATCAGTGAGGCTGTAGGGCAGTATTTT. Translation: CAISEAVGQYF.

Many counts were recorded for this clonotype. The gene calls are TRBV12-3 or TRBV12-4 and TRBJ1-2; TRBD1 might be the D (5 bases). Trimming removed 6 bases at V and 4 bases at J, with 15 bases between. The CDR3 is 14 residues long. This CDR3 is CASSPGTVLYGYTF. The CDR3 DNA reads TGTGCCAGCAGCCCCGGGACCGTTCTCTATGGCTACACCTTC.

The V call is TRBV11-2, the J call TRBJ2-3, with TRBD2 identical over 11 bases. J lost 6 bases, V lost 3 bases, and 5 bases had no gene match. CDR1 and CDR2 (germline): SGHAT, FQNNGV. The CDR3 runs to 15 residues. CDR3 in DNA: TGTGCCAGCAGCTTCCGAGTAGCGGGAGGGGATACGCAGTATTTT. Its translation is CASSFRVAGGDTQYF.

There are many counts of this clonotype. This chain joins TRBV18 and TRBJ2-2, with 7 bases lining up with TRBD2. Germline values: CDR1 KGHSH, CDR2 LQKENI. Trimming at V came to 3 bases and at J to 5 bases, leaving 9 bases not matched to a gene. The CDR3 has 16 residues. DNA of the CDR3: TGTGCCAGCTCACCCTTAGCCGCGGGAGAAACCGGGGAGCTGTTTTTT. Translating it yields CASSPLAAGETGELFF.

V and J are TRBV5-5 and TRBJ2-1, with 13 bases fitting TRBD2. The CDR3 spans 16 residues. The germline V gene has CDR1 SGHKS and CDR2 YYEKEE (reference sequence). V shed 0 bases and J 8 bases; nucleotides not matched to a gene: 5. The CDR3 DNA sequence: TGTGCCAGCAGCTTGGCCGGGACTAGCGGGATCTATGAGCAGTTCTTC. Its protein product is CASSLAGTSGIYEQFF.

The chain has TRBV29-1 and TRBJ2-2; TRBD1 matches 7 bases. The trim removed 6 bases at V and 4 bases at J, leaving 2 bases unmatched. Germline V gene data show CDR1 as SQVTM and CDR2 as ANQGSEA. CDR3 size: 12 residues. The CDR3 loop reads CSVGQSTGELFF. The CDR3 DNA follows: TGCAGCGTGGGACAGAGCACCGGGGAGCTGTTTTTT.

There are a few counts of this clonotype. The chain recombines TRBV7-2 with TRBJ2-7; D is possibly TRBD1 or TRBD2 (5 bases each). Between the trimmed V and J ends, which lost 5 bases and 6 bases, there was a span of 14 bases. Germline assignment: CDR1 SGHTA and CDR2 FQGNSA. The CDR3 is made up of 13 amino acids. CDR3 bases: TGTGCCAGCAGCCCAGTGGGGGTGGGCGAGCAGTACGTC. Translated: CASSPVGVGEQYV.